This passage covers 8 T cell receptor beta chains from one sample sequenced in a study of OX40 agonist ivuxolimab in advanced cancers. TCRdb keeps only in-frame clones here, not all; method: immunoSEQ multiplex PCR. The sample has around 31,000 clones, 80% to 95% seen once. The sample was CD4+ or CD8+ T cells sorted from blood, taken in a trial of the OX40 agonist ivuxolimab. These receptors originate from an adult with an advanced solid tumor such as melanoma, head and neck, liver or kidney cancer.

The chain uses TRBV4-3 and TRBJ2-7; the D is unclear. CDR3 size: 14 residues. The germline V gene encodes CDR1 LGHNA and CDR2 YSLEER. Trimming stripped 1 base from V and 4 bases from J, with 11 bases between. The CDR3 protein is CASSQGSLGYEQYF. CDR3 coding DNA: TGCGCCAGCAGCCAAGGGTCCCTGGGGTACGAGCAGTACTTC.

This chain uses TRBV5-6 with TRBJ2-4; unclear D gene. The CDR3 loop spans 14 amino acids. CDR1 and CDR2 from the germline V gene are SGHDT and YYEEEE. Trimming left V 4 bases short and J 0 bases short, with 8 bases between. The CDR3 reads CASSLWGAKNIQYF. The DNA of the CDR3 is TGTGCCAGCAGCCTCTGGGGAGCCAAAAACATTCAGTACTTC.

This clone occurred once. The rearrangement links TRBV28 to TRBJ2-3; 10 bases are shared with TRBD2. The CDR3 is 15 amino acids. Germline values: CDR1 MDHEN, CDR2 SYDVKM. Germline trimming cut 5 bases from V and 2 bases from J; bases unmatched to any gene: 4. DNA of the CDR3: TGTGCCAGCAGTCGTACTAGCGGGGTCACAGATACGCAGTATTTT. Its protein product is CASSRTSGVTDTQYF.

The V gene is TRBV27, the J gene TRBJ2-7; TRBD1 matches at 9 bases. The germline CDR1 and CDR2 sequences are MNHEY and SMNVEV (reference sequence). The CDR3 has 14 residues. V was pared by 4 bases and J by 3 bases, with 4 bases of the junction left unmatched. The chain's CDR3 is CASSSHRGHYEQYV. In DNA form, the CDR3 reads TGTGCCAGCAGTTCGCACAGGGGGCACTACGAGCAGTACGTC.

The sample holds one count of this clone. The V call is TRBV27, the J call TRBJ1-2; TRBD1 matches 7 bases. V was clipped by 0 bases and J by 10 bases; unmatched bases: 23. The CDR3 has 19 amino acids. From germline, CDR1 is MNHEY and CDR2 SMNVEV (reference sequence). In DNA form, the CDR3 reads TGTGCCAGCAGTTTATCTTGGAGGGGGCATACCCTATTGTTGGCGAACTACACCTTC. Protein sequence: CASSLSWRGHTLLLANYTF.

The CDR3 nucleotides are TGTGCCAGCAGCGGAGACAATGAGCAGTTCTTC. This encodes CASSGDNEQFF. The chain employs TRBV9 and TRBJ2-1; no definite D call. The V gene lost 3 bases and the J gene lost 5 bases, with 3 bases spanning the gap. This CDR3 comprises 11 residues. CDR1 and CDR2 (germline): SGDLS, YYNGEE.

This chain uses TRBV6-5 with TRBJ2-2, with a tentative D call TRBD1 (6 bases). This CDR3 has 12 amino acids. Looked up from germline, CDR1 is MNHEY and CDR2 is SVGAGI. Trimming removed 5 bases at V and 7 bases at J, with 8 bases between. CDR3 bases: TGTGCCAGCAGTACAGGGAACGGGGAGCTGTTTTTT. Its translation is CASSTGNGELFF.

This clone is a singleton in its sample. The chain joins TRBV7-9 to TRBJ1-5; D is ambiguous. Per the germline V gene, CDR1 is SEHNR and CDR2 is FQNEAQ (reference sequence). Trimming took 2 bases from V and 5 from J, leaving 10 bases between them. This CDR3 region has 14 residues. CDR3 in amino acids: CASSLSGVDQPQHF. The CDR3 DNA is TGTGCCAGCAGCTTATCCGGCGTGGATCAGCCCCAGCATTTT.